The 29 T cell receptor beta chains in this list originate from one sample, sequenced in a study of blood T cell repertoires in COVID-19. TCRdb's copy holds only in-frame clones and misses some; the assay was immunoSEQ multiplex PCR. The table lists 100,000 to 150,000 clones, 84% of them singletons. The sequenced sample was peripheral blood. The origin of the receptors is a man aged 60-69 years with acute or convalescent COVID-19.

The chain employs TRBV3-1 (or the pseudogene TRBV3-2) and TRBJ2-1, with 9 bases fitting TRBD1. This CDR3 comprises 16 residues. V gave up 1 base and J gave up 9 bases; unmatched junction bases: 10. Germline V gene data show CDR1 as LGHDT and CDR2 as YNNKEL (reference sequence). CDR3 amino acids: CASSQGGTGWTTEQFF. CDR3 bases: TGTGCCAGCAGCCAAGGGGGGACAGGGTGGACCACTGAGCAGTTCTTC.

The gene calls are TRBV4-1 and TRBJ2-3; 16 positions match TRBD2. This CDR3 spans 17 amino acids. Per the germline V gene, CDR1 is MGHRA and CDR2 is YSYEKL. The V and J ends lost 5 bases and 5 bases, in that order; junction bases with no gene match: 7. CDR3 nucleotide sequence: TGCGCCAGCAGCAAGGGACTAGCGGGGGGGCCAGGAGATACGCAGTATTTT. It encodes CASSKGLAGGPGDTQYF.

The chain carries TRBV19 and TRBJ1-1; 7 bases line up with TRBD1. This CDR3 is built from 14 residues. V shed 4 bases and J 3 bases; nucleotides not matched to a gene: 5. Per the germline V gene, CDR1 is LNHDA and CDR2 is SQIVND (reference sequence). The CDR3 coding sequence is TGTGCCAGTAGTAATGTAGGGGGCTACACTGAAGCTTTCTTT. It yields the protein CASSNVGGYTEAFF.

The V and J genes are TRBV11-3 and TRBJ2-1; 13 bases line up with TRBD2. Germline CDR1 is SGHNT and CDR2 is YENEEA. The junction had 8 bases not matched to a gene; V was cut back by 6 bases and J by 9 bases. This CDR3 is built from 15 residues. DNA of the CDR3: TGTGCCAGCAGTACACTAGCGGGAGGGCTTGGTGAGCAGTTCTTC. This gives the protein CASSTLAGGLGEQFF.

The chain has TRBV7-8 and TRBJ2-1; possible D gene TRBD2, 6 bases. CDR1 is SGHVS, CDR2 FQNEAQ, per germline. V was clipped by 0 bases and J by 4 bases, with 19 bases between them. This CDR3 has 18 residues. This CDR3 is CASSLARAGSGPYNEQFF. The CDR3, as DNA: TGTGCCAGCAGCTTAGCACGGGCCGGGAGCGGACCTTACAATGAGCAGTTCTTC.

The rearrangement links TRBV18 to TRBJ2-7; TRBD2 matches at 14 bases. Germline lookup yields CDR1 KGHSH and CDR2 LQKENI. With V trimmed by 4 bases and J by 4 bases, 6 bases remained unmatched. The CDR3 length is 16 residues. CDR3 residues: CASSLGTSGGGYEQYF. The DNA of the CDR3 is TGTGCCAGCTCACTGGGGACTAGCGGGGGAGGTTACGAGCAGTACTTC.

The genes are TRBV5-1 and TRBJ2-6, with D maybe TRBD2 (6 bases). From germline, CDR1 is SGHRS and CDR2 YFSETQ. Between the trimmed V and J ends, which lost 0 bases and 0 bases, there was a span of 19 bases. The length of the CDR3 is 20 residues. The CDR3 is CASSLGQGYQTSSGANVLTF. CDR3 coding DNA: TGCGCCAGCAGCTTGGGGCAGGGATACCAGACTAGCTCTGGGGCCAACGTCCTGACTTTC.

The chain carries TRBV20-1 and TRBJ2-7; D might be TRBD1 (5 bases). The V end lost 3 bases, the J end lost 3 bases, and 12 bases lay between the germline ends. Per the germline V gene, CDR1 is DFQATT and CDR2 is SNEGSKA (reference sequence). The CDR3 runs 13 residues. The CDR3 nucleotides are TGCAGTGCTAGTTCCCAGGGTCTCTACGAGCAGTACTTC. This codes for CSASSQGLYEQYF.

The chain employs TRBV25-1 and TRBJ1-2; D not resolved. Germline CDR1 is MGHDK and CDR2 is SYGVNS. The CDR3 runs to 12 residues. Trimming pared 4 bases from V and 5 bases from J, leaving 8 bases between. CDR3 DNA: TGTGCCAGCAGTGCCGGGTGGTATGGCTACACCTTC. As protein: CASSAGWYGYTF.

The V and J genes are TRBV19 and TRBJ1-4, with D perhaps TRBD1 (5 bases). Between the trimmed V and J ends, which lost 3 bases and 6 bases, there was a span of 14 bases. Germline V gene sequence: CDR1 LNHDA, CDR2 SQIVND (reference sequence). This CDR3 has 15 residues. The CDR3 DNA follows: TGTGCCAGTAGTATCCGGGGGGACGGATATGAAAAACTGTTTTTT. Protein: CASSIRGDGYEKLFF.

A word on this clone: Other DNA sequences of this sample code for an identical CDR3. The V gene is TRBV7-9, the J gene TRBJ1-5; tentative D call: TRBD1 (5 bases). Trimming cost V 3 bases and J 8 bases, with 8 bases left between them. There are 12 residues in the CDR3. Germline loops: CDR1 SEHNR, CDR2 FQNEAQ (reference sequence). As DNA, the CDR3 is TGTGCCAGCAGCTTTGGGGGGGAGCCCCAGCATTTT. This sequence encodes CASSFGGEPQHF.

The rearrangement uses TRBV30 and TRBJ1-5; D not certain. V dropped 1 base and J dropped 0 bases, with 7 bases sitting between them. Looked up from germline, CDR1 is GTSNPN and CDR2 is SVGIG (reference sequence). This CDR3 is built from 14 residues. For the CDR3, the DNA is TGTGCCTGGAGTGGGCAGGATAGCAATCAGCCCCAGCATTTT. Amino acids: CAWSGQDSNQPQHF.

About this clone: It is unclear where the CDR3 begins or ends on the DNA, so no DNA is shown, and the CDR3 is as TCRdb lists it. The chain employs TRBV5-1 and TRBJ1-4. The CDR3 is 16 amino acids long, termini counted. CDR1 is SGHRS, CDR2 YFSETQ, per germline. The CDR3 loop reads CASSFGPGGGSEKLFF.

This clone was seen once. The chain couples TRBV3-1 (or the pseudogene TRBV3-2) to TRBJ2-5, with D possibly TRBD1 on 5 matching bases. This CDR3 has 14 amino acids. Germline CDR1 reads LGHDT; CDR2 reads YNNKEL (reference sequence). V gave up 3 bases and J gave up 5 bases, with 13 bases separating them. The CDR3 DNA reads as TGTGCCAGCAGCCATCAGGGTCCACGGGAGACCCAGTACTTC. Protein product: CASSHQGPRETQYF.

The genes are TRBV6-4 and TRBJ2-5, with 8 nucleotides matching TRBD2. The germline V gene encodes CDR1 MRHNA and CDR2 SNTAGT. J was trimmed by 6 bases and V by 10 bases; bases with no gene match: 22. This CDR3 is built from 17 residues. CDR3 DNA sequence: TGTGCCACCCAAGGGAGGCAGCGGGGGCGGACTAGGAAGACCCAGTACTTC. It yields the protein CATQGRQRGRTRKTQYF.

V is TRBV20-1 and J is TRBJ1-3, with D hard to call. The CDR3 is made up of 11 amino acids. Deletions cut 3 bases from V and 4 bases from J, with 4 bases between. CDR1 and CDR2 (germline): DFQATT, SNEGSKA (reference sequence). The CDR3 DNA follows: TGCAGTGCTAGCCTCGGAAACACCATATATTTT. Encoded protein: CSASLGNTIYF.

This clone appeared a single time. V and J are TRBV14 and TRBJ1-2; tentative D call: TRBD1 (5 bases). In germline, CDR1 is SGHDN, CDR2 FVKESK. V lost 2 bases to trimming and J lost 5 bases, with 15 bases between them. CDR3 length: 15 residues. Here the CDR3 reads CASSQQVAGLYGYTF. CDR3 nucleotides: TGTGCCAGCAGCCAACAAGTTGCGGGGCTATATGGCTACACCTTC.

The chain uses TRBV9 and TRBJ2-5; TRBD2 might be the D (6 bases). Germline V lookup: CDR1 SGDLS, CDR2 YYNGEE. V lost 3 bases, J lost 5 bases, and 20 bases lay in between. CDR3 length: 16 residues. CDR3: CASSAPEEGLRETQYF. The CDR3 DNA sequence: TGTGCCAGCAGCGCCCCGGAGGAGGGGCTTAGGGAGACCCAGTACTTC.

Regarding this clone: Other nucleotide sequences in the sample specify the same CDR3. This chain joins TRBV5-1 and TRBJ2-7; 10 bases match TRBD2. The V and J ends lost 3 bases and 4 bases, in that order; junction bases with no gene match: 4. From germline, CDR1 is SGHRS and CDR2 YFSETQ. CDR3 length: 14 residues. CDR3 in amino acids: CASSSLAGGYEQYF. The CDR3 nucleotides read TGCGCCAGCAGCTCCTTAGCGGGAGGTTACGAGCAGTACTTC. Based on the CDR3 plus reference TRBV5-1 and TRBJ2-7, the full variable domain is KAGVTQTPRYLIKTRGQQVTLSCSPISGHRSVSWYQQTPGQGLQFLFEYFSETQRNKGNFPGRFSGRQFSNSRSEMNVSTLELGDSALYLCASSSLAGGYEQYFGPGTRLTVT.

This clone was counted a single time. This rearrangement joins TRBV29-1 to TRBJ2-5; 11 nucleotides align to TRBD2. This CDR3 comprises 13 residues. The junction had 5 bases not matched to a gene; V was cut back by 6 bases and J by 5 bases. Germline V gene sequence: CDR1 SQVTM, CDR2 ANQGSEA. The CDR3 loop is CSVTSGSGETQYF. The CDR3 nucleotides read TGCAGCGTCACTAGCGGGAGCGGGGAGACCCAGTACTTC.

CDR3 coding DNA: TGTGCCAGCAGCCAATACGGGGGGAACACTGAAGCTTTCTTT. Protein sequence: CASSQYGGNTEAFF. The rearrangement joins TRBV3-1 (or the pseudogene TRBV3-2) to TRBJ1-1, with D possibly matching TRBD1 (5 bases). CDR1 is LGHDT, CDR2 YNNKEL, per germline (reference sequence). The CDR3 covers 14 residues. The V and J ends lost 2 bases and 1 base respectively, with 8 bases between them.

This chain connects TRBV5-1 to TRBJ2-1; TRBD2 agrees at 8 bases. The germline gives CDR1 SGHRS, CDR2 YFSETQ. The CDR3 spans 14 residues. Trimming cost V 0 bases and J 9 bases; bases outside gene matches: 5. The CDR3 coding sequence is TGCGCCAGCAGCTTGGTTCTAGCGGGCGGTGAGCAGTTCTTC. Its protein product is CASSLVLAGGEQFF.

The chain recombines TRBV2 with TRBJ2-7; 10 positions agree with TRBD2. The junction had 12 bases not matched to a gene; V was cut back by 3 bases and J by 7 bases. Germline V gene data show CDR1 as SNHLY and CDR2 as FYNNEI. This CDR3 is built from 16 residues. CDR3 sequence (DNA): TGTGCCAGCAGTGAGCTAGCGGGGGATACCTCGGGGGAGCAGTACTTC. Protein sequence: CASSELAGDTSGEQYF. Variable domain in full (rest from reference TRBV2 and TRBJ2-7): EPEVTQTPSHQVTQMGQEVILRCVPISNHLYFYWYRQILGQKVEFLVSFYNNEISEKSEIFDDQFSVERPDGSNFTLKIRSTKLEDSAMYFCASSELAGDTSGEQYFGPGTRLTVT.

DNA for the CDR3: TGTGCCAGCAAACTTAGGCGACTAGCGGGGGGGCAGAACACAGATACGCAGTATTTT. Translating it yields CASKLRRLAGGQNTDTQYF. V and J are TRBV27 and TRBJ2-3, with 14 bases identical to TRBD2. The junction had 14 bases not matched to a gene; V was cut back by 7 bases and J by 2 bases. CDR1 MNHEY and CDR2 SMNVEV come from the germline V gene (reference sequence). The CDR3 contains 19 residues.

In DNA form, the CDR3 reads TGTGCCAGCAGGGACTGGGGGGACCATACTCCTGAGCAGTACTTC. As protein: CASRDWGDHTPEQYF. The gene calls are TRBV2 and TRBJ2-7, with a tentative D call TRBD2 (6 bases). CDR3 size: 15 residues. Trimming removed 6 bases from V and 7 bases from J, with 22 bases in between. CDR1 and CDR2 from the germline V gene are SNHLY and FYNNEI.

The chain is built from TRBV2 and TRBJ2-7, with TRBD2 identical over 11 bases. CDR3 length equals 16 residues. Germline V gene data show CDR1 as SNHLY and CDR2 as FYNNEI. With V trimmed by 3 bases and J by 2 bases, 6 bases remained unmatched. The CDR3 loop reads CASSDFSSGRAYEQYF. In DNA form, the CDR3 reads TGTGCCAGCAGTGATTTCAGTAGCGGGAGGGCCTACGAGCAGTACTTC.

The chain links TRBV19 to TRBJ1-6, with D possibly TRBD1 on 6 matching bases. CDR3 length equals 13 residues. Germline values: CDR1 LNHDA, CDR2 SQIVND (reference sequence). Trimming shortened V by 8 bases and J by 7 bases, and 12 bases separated the two germline ends. The CDR3 reads CASSGQTNSPLHF. CDR3 coding DNA: TGTGCCAGTTCGGGACAAACAAATTCACCCCTCCACTTT.

The CDR3 DNA follows: TGCAGTGCCGGTAGGGAGAATGAGCAGTTCTTC. This encodes CSAGRENEQFF. This sequence joins TRBV20-1 and TRBJ2-1, with a tentative D call TRBD2 (5 bases). Trimming shortened V by 6 bases and J by 7 bases, and 10 bases separated the two germline ends. This CDR3 comprises 11 residues. The germline V gene has CDR1 DFQATT and CDR2 SNEGSKA (reference sequence).

This chain uses TRBV24-1 with TRBJ2-1; TRBD2 matches at 9 bases. With V trimmed by 1 base and J by 4 bases, 1 base remained unmatched. Germline V gene data show CDR1 as KGHDR and CDR2 as SFDVKD. The CDR3 has 15 residues. The CDR3 DNA follows: TGTGCCACCAGTGATTTCCTAGCGGGGTACAATGAGCAGTTCTTC. This encodes CATSDFLAGYNEQFF.